What follows is one T cell receptor beta chain and its context. The antigen it binds to is not known. Base-call qualities are not available, and no considerably larger clone is one nucleotide away. Other DNA sequences in this sample translate to the same CDR3. This sample was taken from a study of shared clonotypes between healthy human individuals (dated by TCRdb to 2020 to 2022). Background for the entire study: A few men and two women, aged 18 to 49 years, made up the cohort. For each donor, CD4 naive and CD4 memory were each given three plates, CD8 naive was given two plates, and CD8 memory was given one plate. To estimate repertoire size and how much clonotypes are shared between individuals, the study performed deep sequencing of blood TCR repertoires from roughly five healthy adults. Libraries were prepared and TCR repertoires were sequenced by different laboratories using diverse techniques, in order to increase sequencing depth and limit assay-specific biases. Leukapheresis yielded between about 0.9 and 9 billion PBMCs per donor. Overall study results and their limits: Naive subsets generally had larger estimated clonotype richness than memory subsets. Sampling was restricted to blood, and TCR repertoires in tissue are likely to differ from TCR repertoires in blood. Sharing across four donors was observed for about 5% of naive CD4, less than 4% of naive CD8, 2% to 2.5% of memory CD4, and less than 0.45% of memory CD8 clonotypes. Pairwise subsampling led to the expectation that sequencing depth would affect the degree of clonotype sharing among donors. Higher generation probabilities were observed for clonotypes shared by all four sorted-subset donors than for non-shared clonotypes. Incomplete sequencing was indicated by rarefaction of sorted-subset datasets, despite the large sequencing depth. The small number of donors limited the genetic and exposure-history diversity represented.

Using the deep immunoSEQ assay, multiplex PCR amplified TCR CDR3 regions from genomic DNA. Extracted genomic DNA from each cell subset was spread evenly across all wells of several immunoSEQ 96-well plates, with each plate serving as a replicate. For sorted subsets, around 200 ng genomic DNA, equal to 30,000 to 35,000 T cell genomes, was loaded into each replicate PCR. The purified libraries were quantified using a Qubit 3.0 fluorometer, sized with a Bioanalyzer 2100, and then quantified again using the KAPA Library Quantification kit. Every immunoSEQ 96-well plate was sequenced on a dedicated single-read 150-cycle Illumina NextSeq 550 flow cell. The published analysis was carried out like this. Because the immunoSEQ output included only junctional sequences and no quality scores, the filtering could not be the same as the filtering used for full-length reads. To assign V/J genes and CDR3, sequences were annotated using PyIR, a Python wrapper for IgBLAST v1.9, with IMGT germline references. Reads were filtered out if the reads had weak V/J assignments (E-value above 1e-6), no CDR3, stop codons, out-of-frame junctions, or ambiguous translated residues. V3J clonotypes were defined as sequences sharing an identical inferred V gene, J gene, and CDR3 amino acid sequence. Percentage overlap between repertoires was computed as shared unique clonotypes divided by the size of the smaller repertoire. RTK rarefaction, the Chao1 estimator, and Recon v2.1 estimates of unobserved clonotypes were used to assess repertoire richness. Generation probabilities for all TCRbeta clonotypes obtained by the gDNA method from four donors were computed using OLGA. The table was pulled from immuneACCESS by TCRdb, which kept in-frame rearrangements only. Such tables lose some clones; where checked, under half of the loss comes from unresolved V genes, and the rest has no known cause. The V and J calls and clone size were taken over from that table, and D and trimming were inferred from the DNA. The sample has about 2.3 million clones on record, approximately 95% of them singletons. The top ten constitute 0.39% of the sample.

The trim is 0 bases for V and 9 bases for J, with a gap of 4 bases between the germline ends. The germline V gene provides CDR1 SGDLS and CDR2 YYNGEE. From the cysteine through the phenylalanine, the CDR3 covers 11 amino acids. Here the CDR3 DNA is all that survives: 33 bases in frame from base 1. Donors were healthy HIV-negative adults with no recently reported acute infections or vaccinations. Only Caucasian adults living in Nashville, Tennessee, USA were represented among the donors. CD4+ T cells were enriched through magnetic negative selection, after which naive cells were positively selected on CD45RA and the remaining negative fraction served as the memory subset. Blood was collected by leukapheresis, and PBMCs were isolated by Ficoll-Histopaque density gradient centrifugation and then cryopreserved in liquid nitrogen vapor phase. Purity and quantity of every magnetically sorted T cell population were checked by analytical flow cytometry. Genomic DNA was isolated from each sorted fraction and quantified by UV absorbance on a Nanodrop 2000c.

The sequenced sample was naive CD4+ T cells from PBMCs. The cell subset or site label corresponds to: CD45RA+ positively selected. The receptor chain draws on TRBV9 and TRBJ2-1, with no confident D gene call. The receptor comes from a man aged 18 to 30 in good health. Some clones in this sample may be carry-over from other donors' samples. Read as DNA, the sequence is TGTGCCAGCAGCGTAGGTGGTGAGCAGTTCTTC. Translated, this gives CASSVGGEQFF. Beyond the CDR3, the reference TRBV9 and TRBJ2-1 genes provide the residues; the full variable domain reads: DSGVTQTPKHLITATGQRVTLRCSPRSGDLSVYWYQQSLDQGLQFLIQYYNGEERAKGNILERFSAQQFPDLHSELNLSSLELGDSALYFCASSVGGEQFFGPGTRLTVL.